A selection of T cell receptor beta chains follows, all from one sample in a study of T cell responses to AZD1222 COVID-19 vaccine. Generated by immunoSEQ multiplex PCR, the TCRdb table keeps only in-frame clones and is missing some. The sample gives around 100,000 clones, approximately 81% of which show up once; about a sixth is in the top ten. Sequences were derived from peripheral blood, sampled on day 0 of AZD1222 vaccination. Source of these receptors: an adult in good health. The CDR3 runs from the conserved cysteine through the conserved F or W. D genes are given only for firm matches. Not every row has a clone size; where given, it reads once, few, many or a size class.

V,J,size,D,CDR3,DNA
TRBV9,TRBJ2-1,once,TRBD2,CASSVEAGLAGVMGHEQFF,TGTGCCAGCAGCGTAGAGGCGGGACTAGCGGGAGTTATGGGCCATGAGCAGTTCTTC
TRBV4-1,TRBJ1-2,-,-,CASSQDIGPHHF,TGCGCCAGCAGCCAAGATATAGGACCTCACCACTTC
TRBV19,TRBJ1-3,once,-,CASSTRRNSGNTIYF,TGTGCCAGTAGTACTCGGAGAAACTCTGGAAACACCATATATTTT
TRBV18,TRBJ1-1,-,-,CASSPLSDNTEAFF,TGTGCCAGCTCACCATTATCCGATAACACTGAAGCTTTCTTT
TRBV5-1,TRBJ2-5,few,-,CASSLGGTQETQYF,TGCGCCAGCAGCTTGGGGGGAACCCAAGAGACCCAGTACTTC
TRBV7-2,TRBJ2-3,-,-,CASSLRVATSPTDTQYF,TGTGCCAGCAGCTTAAGGGTCGCGACAAGCCCCACAGATACGCAGTATTTT
TRBV6-5,TRBJ1-1,once,-,CASSYSGAITEAFF,TGTGCCAGCAGTTACAGTGGGGCCATCACTGAAGCTTTCTTT
TRBV7-9,TRBJ1-5,-,TRBD1,CASSSGQTFHQPQHF,TGTGCCAGCAGCTCGGGACAGACTTTCCATCAGCCCCAGCATTTT
TRBV7-8,TRBJ1-6,once,-,CASSLVVGSSYNSPLHF,TGTGCCAGCAGCTTAGTGGTTGGGAGCTCCTATAATTCACCCCTCCACTTT
TRBV6-2/TRBV6-3,TRBJ1-3,few,-,CASSYSKDTIYF,TGTGCCAGCAGTTACTCGAAGGACACCATATATTTT
TRBV6-5,TRBJ2-7,-,-,CASMRMSEQYF,TGTGCCAGTATGCGAATGAGCGAGCAGTACTTC
TRBV15,TRBJ1-4,-,-,CATTRRGRNEKLFF,TGTGCCACTACCAGGAGGGGACGGAATGAAAAACTGTTTTTT
TRBV5-1,TRBJ1-5,-,TRBD1,CASSPDGQGSNQPQHF,TGCGCCAGCAGCCCGGATGGACAGGGGAGCAATCAGCCCCAGCATTTT
TRBV7-8,TRBJ1-3,-,-,CASSLGQTGNTIYF,TGTGCCAGCAGCTTAGGTCAGACGGGAAACACCATATATTTT
TRBV3-1/TRBV3-2,TRBJ2-2,-,-,CASSQGQYHTGELFF,TGTGCCAGCAGCCAAGGCCAGTATCACACCGGGGAGCTGTTTTTT
TRBV9,TRBJ1-2,-,-,CASSPDINYGYTF,TGTGCCAGCAGCCCCGACATTAACTATGGCTACACCTTC
TRBV30,TRBJ1-5,-,-,CAWSYGRPGGNQPQHF,TGTGCCTGGAGTTACGGTCGTCCCGGAGGCAATCAGCCCCAGCATTTT
TRBV7-9,TRBJ1-2,-,-,CASRLEGYTF,TGTGCCAGCAGGCTAGAGGGCTACACCTTC
TRBV10-3,TRBJ1-1,-,-,CAISESAGKAFF,TGTGCCATCAGTGAGTCCGCGGGGAAAGCTTTCTTT
TRBV5-1,TRBJ1-1,-,-,CASSLVGTVNTEAFF,TGCGCCAGCAGCTTGGTCGGGACGGTGAACACTGAAGCTTTCTTT
TRBV9,TRBJ2-5,-,-,CASSVSGSAQETQYF,TGTGCCAGCAGCGTATCCGGCAGTGCCCAAGAGACCCAGTACTTC
TRBV7-9,TRBJ2-2,-,-,CASSVRVRGDTGELFF,TGTGCCAGCAGCGTAAGAGTTCGAGGGGACACCGGGGAGCTGTTTTTT
TRBV7-2,TRBJ2-7,once,-,CASSLDGRSYEQYF,TGTGCCAGCAGCTTAGACGGGAGATCCTACGAGCAGTACTTC
TRBV28,TRBJ2-7,-,-,CASSLGGRGGDLFEQYF,TGTGCCAGCAGTTTAGGGGGCAGGGGGGGAGATTTATTCGAGCAGTACTTC
TRBV30,TRBJ2-3,-,-,CAWSVRDGADTQYF,TGTGCCTGGAGTGTACGGGACGGGGCGGATACGCAGTATTTT
TRBV10-1,TRBJ1-5,-,-,CASSESGYQPQHF,TGCGCCAGCAGTGAGTCGGGGTATCAGCCCCAGCATTTT
TRBV11-3,TRBJ2-4,-,-,CASRQGSARRDIQYF,TGTGCCAGCAGGCAAGGGTCCGCCCGGAGGGACATTCAGTACTTC